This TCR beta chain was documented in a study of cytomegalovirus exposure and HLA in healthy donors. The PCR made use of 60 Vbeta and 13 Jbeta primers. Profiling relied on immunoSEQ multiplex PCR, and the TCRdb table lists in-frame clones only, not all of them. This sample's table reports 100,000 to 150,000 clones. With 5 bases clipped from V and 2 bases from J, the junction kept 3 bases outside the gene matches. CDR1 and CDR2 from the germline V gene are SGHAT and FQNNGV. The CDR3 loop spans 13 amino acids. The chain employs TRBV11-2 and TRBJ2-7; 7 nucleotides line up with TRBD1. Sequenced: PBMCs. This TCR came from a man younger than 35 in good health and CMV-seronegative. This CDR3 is CASSPGTAYEQYF. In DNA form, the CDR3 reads TGTGCCAGCAGCCCCGGGACAGCCTACGAGCAGTACTTC.